A single T cell receptor beta chain is shown here with its context. Germline V lookup: CDR1 SQVTM, CDR2 ANQGSEA. The CDR3 has 14 amino acids. The V end lost 4 bases, the J end lost 4 bases, and 16 bases lay between the germline ends. As every portion of the isolated RNA was reverse transcribed, the sequencing read expressed TCRB transcripts. TCRdb keeps only in-frame clones here, not all; method: immunoSEQ multiplex PCR. The table shows about 160,000 clones, with 7% to 10% occurring only once. In all sorted populations, purity surpassed 98%. This entry is derived from a study of beta chain features in type 1 diabetes.

The chain is built from TRBV29-1 and TRBJ1-1; weak D call: TRBD1 (6 bases). The clonotype comes from a woman between 18 and 29 years old in good health. Specimen: central memory CD4+ T cells from blood. CDR3 region: CSVVGQLGVTEAFF. The CDR3 DNA follows: TGCAGCGTTGTCGGACAGCTGGGGGTCACTGAAGCTTTCTTT.